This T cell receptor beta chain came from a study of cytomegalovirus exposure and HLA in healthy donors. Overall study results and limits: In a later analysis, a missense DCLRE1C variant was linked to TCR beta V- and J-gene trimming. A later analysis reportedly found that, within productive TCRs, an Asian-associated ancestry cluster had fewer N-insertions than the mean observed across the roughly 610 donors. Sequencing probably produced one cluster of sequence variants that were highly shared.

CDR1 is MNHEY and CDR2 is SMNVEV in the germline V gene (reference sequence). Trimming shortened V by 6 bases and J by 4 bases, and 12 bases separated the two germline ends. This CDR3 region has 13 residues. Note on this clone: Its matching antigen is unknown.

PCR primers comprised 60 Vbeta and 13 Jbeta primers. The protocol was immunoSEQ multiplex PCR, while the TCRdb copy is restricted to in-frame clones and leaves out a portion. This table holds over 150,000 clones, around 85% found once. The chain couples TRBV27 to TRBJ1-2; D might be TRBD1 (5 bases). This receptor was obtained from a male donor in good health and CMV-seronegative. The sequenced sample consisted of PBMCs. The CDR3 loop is CASRSQALYGYTF. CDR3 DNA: TGTGCCAGCAGATCACAGGCGCTCTATGGCTACACCTTC.